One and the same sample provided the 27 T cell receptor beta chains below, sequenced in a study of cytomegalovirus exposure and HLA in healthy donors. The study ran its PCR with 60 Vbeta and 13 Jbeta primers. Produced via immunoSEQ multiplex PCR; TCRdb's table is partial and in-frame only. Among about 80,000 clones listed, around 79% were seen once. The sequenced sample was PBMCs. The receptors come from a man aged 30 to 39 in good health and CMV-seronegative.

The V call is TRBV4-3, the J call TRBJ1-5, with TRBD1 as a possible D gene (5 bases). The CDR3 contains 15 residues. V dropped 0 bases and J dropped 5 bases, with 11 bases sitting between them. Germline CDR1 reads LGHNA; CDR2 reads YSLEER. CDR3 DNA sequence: TGCGCCAGCAGCCAAGACTGGAGGGGTTATCAGCCCCAGCATTTT. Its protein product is CASSQDWRGYQPQHF.

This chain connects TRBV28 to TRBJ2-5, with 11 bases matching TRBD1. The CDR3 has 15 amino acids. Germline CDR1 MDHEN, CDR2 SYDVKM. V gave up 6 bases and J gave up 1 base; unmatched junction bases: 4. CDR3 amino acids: CASRAGTGGQETQYF. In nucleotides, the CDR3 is TGTGCCAGCAGGGCCGGGACAGGGGGCCAAGAGACCCAGTACTTC.

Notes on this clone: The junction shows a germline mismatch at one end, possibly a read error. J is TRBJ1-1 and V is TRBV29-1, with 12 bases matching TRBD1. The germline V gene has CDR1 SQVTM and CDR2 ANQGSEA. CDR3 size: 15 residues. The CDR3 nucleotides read TGCAGCGTTGACCGCGCCGGGACAGGGGGCACTGAAACTTTCTTT. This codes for CSVDRAGTGGTETFF.

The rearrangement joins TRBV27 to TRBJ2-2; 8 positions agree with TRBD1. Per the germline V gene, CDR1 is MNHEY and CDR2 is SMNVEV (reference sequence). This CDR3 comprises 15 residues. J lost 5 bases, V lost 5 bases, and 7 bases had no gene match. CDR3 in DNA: TGTGCCAGCAGTGCGGCGGACAGGGTGACCGGGGAGCTGTTTTTT. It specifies CASSAADRVTGELFF.

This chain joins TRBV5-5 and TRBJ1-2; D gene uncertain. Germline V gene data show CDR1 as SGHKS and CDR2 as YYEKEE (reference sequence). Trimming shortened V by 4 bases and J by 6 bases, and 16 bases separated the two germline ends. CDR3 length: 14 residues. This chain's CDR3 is CASSLQPGQHGYTF. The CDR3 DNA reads TGTGCCAGCAGCCTTCAGCCAGGTCAACATGGCTACACCTTC.

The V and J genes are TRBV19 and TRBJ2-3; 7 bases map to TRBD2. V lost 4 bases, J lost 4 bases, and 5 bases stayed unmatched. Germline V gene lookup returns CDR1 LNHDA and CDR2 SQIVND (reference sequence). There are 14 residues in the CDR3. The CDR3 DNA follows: TGTGCCAGTAGTACCGGGGGGTCCCCAGATACGCAGTATTTT. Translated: CASSTGGSPDTQYF.

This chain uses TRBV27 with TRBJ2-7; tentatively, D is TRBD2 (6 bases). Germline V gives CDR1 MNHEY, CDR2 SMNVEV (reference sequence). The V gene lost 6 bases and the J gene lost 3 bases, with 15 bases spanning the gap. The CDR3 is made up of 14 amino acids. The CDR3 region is CASRISGRGYEQYF. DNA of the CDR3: TGTGCCAGCAGGATCTCCGGGAGAGGCTACGAGCAGTACTTC.

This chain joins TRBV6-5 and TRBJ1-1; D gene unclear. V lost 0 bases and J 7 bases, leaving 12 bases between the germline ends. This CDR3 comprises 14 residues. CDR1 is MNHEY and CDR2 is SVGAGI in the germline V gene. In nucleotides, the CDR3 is TGTGCCAGCAGTTACTCCCCTCGAGTCCTTGAAGCTTTCTTT. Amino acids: CASSYSPRVLEAFF.

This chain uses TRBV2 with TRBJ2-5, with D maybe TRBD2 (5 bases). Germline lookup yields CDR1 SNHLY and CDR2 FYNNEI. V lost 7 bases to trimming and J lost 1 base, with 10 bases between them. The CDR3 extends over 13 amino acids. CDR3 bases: TGTGCCAGCATCCGAGGGTTCCAAGAGACCCAGTACTTC. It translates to CASIRGFQETQYF.

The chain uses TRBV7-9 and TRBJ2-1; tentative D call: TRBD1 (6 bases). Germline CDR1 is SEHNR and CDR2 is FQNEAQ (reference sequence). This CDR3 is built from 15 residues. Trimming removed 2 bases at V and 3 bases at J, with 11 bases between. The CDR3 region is CASSLLGALYNEQFF. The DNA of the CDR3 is TGTGCCAGCAGCTTACTGGGGGCGCTCTACAATGAGCAGTTCTTC.

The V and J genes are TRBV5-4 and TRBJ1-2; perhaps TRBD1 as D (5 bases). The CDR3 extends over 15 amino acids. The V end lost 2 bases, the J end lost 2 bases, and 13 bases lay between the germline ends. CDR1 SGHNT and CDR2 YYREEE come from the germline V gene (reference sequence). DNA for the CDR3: TGTGCCAGCAGCTTCTCAGGGTCCCACAACTATGGCTACACCTTC. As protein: CASSFSGSHNYGYTF.

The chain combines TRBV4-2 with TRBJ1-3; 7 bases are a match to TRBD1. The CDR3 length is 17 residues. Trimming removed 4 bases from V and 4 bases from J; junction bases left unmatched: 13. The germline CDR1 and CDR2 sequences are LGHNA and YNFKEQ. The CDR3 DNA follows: TGTGCCAGCAGCCTGGGGGCCGCGACAGGGACGGGAAACACCATATATTTT. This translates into CASSLGAATGTGNTIYF.

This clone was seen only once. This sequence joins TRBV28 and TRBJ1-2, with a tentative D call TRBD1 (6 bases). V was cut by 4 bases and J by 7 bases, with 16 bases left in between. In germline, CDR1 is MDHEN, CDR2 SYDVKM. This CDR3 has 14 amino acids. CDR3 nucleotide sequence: TGTGCCAGCAGTTCCCTCCCTACAGGGTCTGGCTACACCTTC. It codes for CASSSLPTGSGYTF.

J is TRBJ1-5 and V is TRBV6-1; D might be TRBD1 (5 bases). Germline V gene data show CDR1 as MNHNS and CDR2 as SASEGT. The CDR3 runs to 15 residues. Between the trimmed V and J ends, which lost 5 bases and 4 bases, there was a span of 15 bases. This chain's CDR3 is CASSILDRANQPQHF. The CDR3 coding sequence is TGTGCCAGCAGTATATTAGACAGAGCAAATCAGCCCCAGCATTTT.

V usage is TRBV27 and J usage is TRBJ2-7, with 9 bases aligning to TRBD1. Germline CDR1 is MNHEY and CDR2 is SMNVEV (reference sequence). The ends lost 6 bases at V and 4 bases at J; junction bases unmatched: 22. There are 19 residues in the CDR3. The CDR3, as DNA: TGTGCCAGCAGCCCTGGATCGGGGACAGGGATTGGGTTTAGATACGAGCAGTACTTC. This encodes CASSPGSGTGIGFRYEQYF.

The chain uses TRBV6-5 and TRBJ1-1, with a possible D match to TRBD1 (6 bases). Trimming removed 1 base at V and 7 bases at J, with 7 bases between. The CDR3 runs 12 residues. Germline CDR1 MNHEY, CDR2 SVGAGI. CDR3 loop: CASSYYRVEAFF. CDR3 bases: TGTGCCAGCAGTTACTACAGGGTTGAAGCTTTCTTT.

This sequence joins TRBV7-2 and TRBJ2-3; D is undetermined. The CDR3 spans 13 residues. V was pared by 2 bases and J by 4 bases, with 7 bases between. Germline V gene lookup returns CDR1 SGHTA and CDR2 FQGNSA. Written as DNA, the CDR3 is TGTGCCAGCAGCTTATTTCATCCAGATACGCAGTATTTT. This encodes CASSLFHPDTQYF.

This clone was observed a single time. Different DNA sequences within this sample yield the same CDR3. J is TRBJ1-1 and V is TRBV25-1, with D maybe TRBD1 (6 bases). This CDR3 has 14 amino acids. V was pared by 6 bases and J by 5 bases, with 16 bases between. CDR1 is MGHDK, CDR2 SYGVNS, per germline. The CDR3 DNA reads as TGTGCCAGCAGGCAAACAGGGAGTGGAACTGAAGCTTTCTTT. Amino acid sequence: CASRQTGSGTEAFF.

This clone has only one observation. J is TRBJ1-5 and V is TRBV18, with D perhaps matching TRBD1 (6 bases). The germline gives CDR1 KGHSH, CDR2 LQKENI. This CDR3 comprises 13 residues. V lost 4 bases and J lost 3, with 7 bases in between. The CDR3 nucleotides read TGTGCCAGCTCACGGACAGCCAATCAGCCCCAGCATTTT. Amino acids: CASSRTANQPQHF.

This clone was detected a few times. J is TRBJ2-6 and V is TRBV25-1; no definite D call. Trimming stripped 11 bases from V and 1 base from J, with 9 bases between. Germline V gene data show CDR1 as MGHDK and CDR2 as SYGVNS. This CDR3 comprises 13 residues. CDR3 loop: CASAISGANVLTF. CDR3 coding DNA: TGTGCCTCAGCGATTTCTGGGGCCAACGTCCTGACTTTC.

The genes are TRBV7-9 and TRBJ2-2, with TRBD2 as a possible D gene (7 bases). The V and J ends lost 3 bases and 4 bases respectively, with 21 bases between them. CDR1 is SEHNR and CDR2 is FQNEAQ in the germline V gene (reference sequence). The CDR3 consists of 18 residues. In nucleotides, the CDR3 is TGTGCCAGCAGCTTCCTCAGGGGCGGGAGAAAGCCCACCGGGGAGCTGTTTTTT. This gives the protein CASSFLRGGRKPTGELFF.

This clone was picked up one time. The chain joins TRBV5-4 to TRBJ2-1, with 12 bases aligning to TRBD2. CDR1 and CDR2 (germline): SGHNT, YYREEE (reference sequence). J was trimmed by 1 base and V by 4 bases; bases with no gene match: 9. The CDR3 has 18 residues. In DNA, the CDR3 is TGTGCCAGCAGCACCGGTCTAGCGGGGGGGAGGTCCTACAATGAGCAGTTCTTC. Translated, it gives CASSTGLAGGRSYNEQFF.

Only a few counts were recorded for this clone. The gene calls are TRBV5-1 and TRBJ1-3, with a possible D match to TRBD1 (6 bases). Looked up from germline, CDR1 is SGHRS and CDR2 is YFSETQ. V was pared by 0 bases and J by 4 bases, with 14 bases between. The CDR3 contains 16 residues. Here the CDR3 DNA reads TGCGCCAGCAGCTTGGACCTTGGGGGCGGCGGAAACACCATATATTTT. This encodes CASSLDLGGGGNTIYF.

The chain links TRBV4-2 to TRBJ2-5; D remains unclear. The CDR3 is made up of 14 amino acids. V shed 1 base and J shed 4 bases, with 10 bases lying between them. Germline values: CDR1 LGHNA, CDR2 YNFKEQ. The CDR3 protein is CASSQGGVGETQYF. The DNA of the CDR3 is TGTGCCAGCAGCCAAGGCGGAGTTGGAGAGACCCAGTACTTC.

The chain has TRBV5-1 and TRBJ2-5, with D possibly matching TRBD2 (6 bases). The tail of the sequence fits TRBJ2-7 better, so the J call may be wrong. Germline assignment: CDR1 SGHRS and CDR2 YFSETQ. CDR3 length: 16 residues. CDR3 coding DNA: TGCGCCAGCAGCGTAGGCGGGACGGATCACTCCTACGAGCAGTACTTC. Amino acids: CASSVGGTDHSYEQYF.

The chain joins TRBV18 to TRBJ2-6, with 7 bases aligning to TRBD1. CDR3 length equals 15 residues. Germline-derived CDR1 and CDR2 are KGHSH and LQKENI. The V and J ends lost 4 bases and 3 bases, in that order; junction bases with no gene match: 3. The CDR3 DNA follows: TGTGCCAGCTCACAGGGGGCGTTTGGGGCCAACGTCCTGACTTTC. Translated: CASSQGAFGANVLTF. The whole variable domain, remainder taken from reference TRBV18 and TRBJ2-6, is NAGVMQNPRHLVRRRGQEARLRCSPMKGHSHVYWYRQLPEEGLKFMVYLQKENIIDESGMPKERFSAEFPKEGPSILRIQQVVRGDSAAYFCASSQGAFGANVLTFGAGSRLTVL.

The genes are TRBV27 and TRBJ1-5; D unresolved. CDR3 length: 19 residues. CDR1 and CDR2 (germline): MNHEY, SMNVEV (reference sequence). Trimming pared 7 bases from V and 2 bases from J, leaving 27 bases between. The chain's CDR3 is CASTPQWVRSQEGNQPQHF. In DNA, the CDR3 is TGTGCCAGCACCCCACAGTGGGTGAGGTCGCAGGAGGGCAATCAGCCCCAGCATTTT.